Each of the 22 T cell receptor beta chains below was sequenced from the same sample in a study of blood T cell repertoires in COVID-19. Clones were sequenced by immunoSEQ multiplex PCR, and TCRdb holds only the in-frame ones, with some missing. The sample shows about 170,000 clones, around 82% of them seen only once. The sample consisted of PBMCs or T cells enriched from blood (not recorded which). The receptors were gathered from a woman aged 45 to 65 in a cohort exposed to, infected with or recovered from COVID-19 (not recorded which).

The chain is built from TRBV19 and TRBJ2-1, with TRBD1 identical over 9 bases. The CDR3 runs to 17 residues. V shed 9 bases, J shed 2 bases, and the junction held 14 bases outside the gene matches. The V gene's germline CDR1 is LNHDA and CDR2 SQIVND (reference sequence). DNA for the CDR3: TGTGCCAGCCAACCGGGACAGGGATTTATAACCTACAATGAGCAGTTCTTC. Translated: CASQPGQGFITYNEQFF.

CDR3 amino acids: CASSRDGGTAYNEQFF. Here the CDR3 DNA reads TGTGCCAGTAGTCGCGATGGAGGAACTGCCTACAATGAGCAGTTCTTC. V and J are TRBV19 and TRBJ2-1, with D tentatively TRBD2 (5 bases). The V end was cut by 5 bases, the J end by 2 bases, with 16 bases between. Looked up from germline, CDR1 is LNHDA and CDR2 is SQIVND (reference sequence). The CDR3 length is 16 residues. Full variable domain (remainder filled in from reference TRBV19 and TRBJ2-1): DGGITQSPKYLFRKEGQNVTLSCEQNLNHDAMYWYRQDPGQGLRLIYYSQIVNDFQKGDIAEGYSVSREKKESFPLTVTSAQKNPTAFYLCASSRDGGTAYNEQFFGPGTRLTVL.

V gene TRBV5-1 combines with J gene TRBJ2-5; 9 bases align to TRBD1. The CDR3 covers 15 residues. Germline trimming cut 4 bases from V and 5 bases from J; bases unmatched to any gene: 9. CDR1 is SGHRS and CDR2 is YFSETQ in the germline V gene. The CDR3 DNA is TGCGCCAGCAGCGAACGAGGGACAGGGTTCGAGACCCAGTACTTC. It is translated as CASSERGTGFETQYF.

The rearrangement links TRBV5-4 to TRBJ2-7, with a weak D call TRBD2 (6 bases). V was shortened by 1 base and J by 2 bases, with 10 bases between the two germline ends. The CDR3 consists of 14 residues. Germline values: CDR1 SGHNT, CDR2 YYREEE (reference sequence). This CDR3 reads CASSLWDSTYEQYF. The CDR3 nucleotides read TGTGCCAGCAGCTTGTGGGACTCAACCTACGAGCAGTACTTC.

This chain links TRBV4-3 with TRBJ1-1, with TRBD1 as a possible D gene (5 bases). The length of the CDR3 is 16 residues. In germline, CDR1 is LGHNA, CDR2 YSLEER. V lost 0 bases and J lost 1, with 12 bases in between. The CDR3 DNA sequence: TGCGCCAGCAGCCAAGACTGGGGCGGGGGGAACACTGAAGCTTTCTTT. It translates to CASSQDWGGGNTEAFF.

This clone is a singleton in its sample. This chain links TRBV14 with TRBJ2-3, with a possible D match to TRBD1 (6 bases). Trimming took 2 bases from V and 3 from J, leaving 15 bases between them. CDR1 and CDR2 from the germline V gene are SGHDN and FVKESK. The CDR3 totals 16 residues. The CDR3 loop is CASSQHPNRETDTQYF. The CDR3 coding sequence is TGTGCCAGCAGCCAACACCCGAACAGGGAAACAGATACGCAGTATTTT.

The rearrangement links TRBV5-8 to TRBJ2-1; TRBD1 is a possible D gene (6 bases). V was pared by 4 bases and J by 5 bases, with 13 bases between. Germline-derived CDR1 and CDR2 are SGHTS and YDEGEE. This CDR3 region has 14 residues. Here the CDR3 reads CASSPWTANNEQFF. The CDR3 DNA sequence: TGTGCCAGCAGCCCCTGGACAGCGAACAATGAGCAGTTCTTC.

J is TRBJ1-2 and V is TRBV12-3 or TRBV12-4, with D maybe TRBD1 (6 bases). The V end lost 1 base, the J end lost 5 bases, and 8 bases lay between the germline ends. This CDR3 contains 13 residues. For the CDR3, the DNA is TGTGCCAGCAGTTTAGGCAGGGGATATGGCTACACCTTC. Its translation: CASSLGRGYGYTF.

This chain uses TRBV7-2 with TRBJ1-2, with D hard to call. The germline V gene has CDR1 SGHTA and CDR2 FQGNSA. CDR3 size: 14 residues. V lost 5 bases to trimming and J lost 0 bases, with 10 bases between them. The CDR3 coding sequence is TGTGCCAGCAGCCCGGGAGCAGCTAACTATGGCTACACCTTC. It is translated as CASSPGAANYGYTF.

The chain carries TRBV19 and TRBJ2-1, with D perhaps TRBD1 (6 bases). This CDR3 region has 16 residues. Germline V gene data show CDR1 as LNHDA and CDR2 as SQIVND (reference sequence). The V end was cut by 3 bases, the J end by 1 base, with 13 bases between. As DNA, the CDR3 is TGTGCCAGTAGTATTCCCCAGGGGTGGTCCTACAATGAGCAGTTCTTC. Translating it yields CASSIPQGWSYNEQFF. The whole variable domain, remainder taken from reference TRBV19 and TRBJ2-1, is DGGITQSPKYLFRKEGQNVTLSCEQNLNHDAMYWYRQDPGQGLRLIYYSQIVNDFQKGDIAEGYSVSREKKESFPLTVTSAQKNPTAFYLCASSIPQGWSYNEQFFGPGTRLTVL.

This sequence joins TRBV11-2 and TRBJ1-1, with D perhaps TRBD1 (6 bases). The V end was cut by 1 base, the J end by 3 bases, with 12 bases between. Germline CDR1 is SGHAT and CDR2 is FQNNGV. This CDR3 has 15 amino acids. CDR3 bases: TGTGCCAGCAGCTTAGTTCAGGGGATGTACACTGAAGCTTTCTTT. Its protein is CASSLVQGMYTEAFF.

The chain is built from TRBV6-2 or TRBV6-3 and TRBJ2-5, with D tentatively TRBD1 (6 bases). This CDR3 comprises 15 residues. Per the germline V gene, CDR1 is MNHEY and CDR2 is SVGEGT. V shed 2 bases and J shed 3 bases, with 13 bases lying between them. The CDR3 DNA reads TGTGCCAGCAGTTACCACCGGACAGCAGAAGAGACCCAGTACTTC. This translates into CASSYHRTAEETQYF.

This clone occurred a few times. This chain connects TRBV27 to TRBJ2-2; maybe TRBD2 (6 bases). Germline V lookup: CDR1 MNHEY, CDR2 SMNVEV (reference sequence). Trimming left V 5 bases short and J 6 bases short, with 10 bases between. The CDR3 covers 13 residues. This CDR3 reads CASSRSGSGELFF. The CDR3 DNA reads as TGTGCCAGCAGTCGCAGCGGGTCCGGGGAGCTGTTTTTT.

The chain couples TRBV4-3 to TRBJ2-2; 11 bases line up with TRBD2. CDR1 is LGHNA, CDR2 YSLEER, per germline. CDR3 length equals 19 residues. J gave up 0 bases and V 0 bases, and 6 bases lay outside the gene matches. As DNA, the CDR3 is TGCGCCAGCAGCCAAGATCTGCCTAGCGGGGGGCCGAACACCGGGGAGCTGTTTTTT. Amino acid sequence: CASSQDLPSGGPNTGELFF.

The rearrangement uses TRBV28 and TRBJ1-1; 9 bases match TRBD1. The CDR3 spans 15 residues. V lost 5 bases and J lost 0; bases outside the gene matches: 4. Germline V gene data show CDR1 as MDHEN and CDR2 as SYDVKM. The DNA of the CDR3 is TGTGCCAGCAGTGGGACAGGGTTAATGAACACTGAAGCTTTCTTT. Translation gives CASSGTGLMNTEAFF.

CDR3 loop: CASSFRRTGTALTGSGNTIYF. The CDR3 DNA sequence: TGTGCCAGCAGCTTCCGCCGAACCGGGACAGCACTTACTGGCTCTGGAAACACCATATATTTT. J is TRBJ1-3 and V is TRBV7-8; 7 nucleotides line up with TRBD1. Unmatched junction bases numbered 20, after V lost 3 bases and J lost 0 bases. Per germline, CDR1 SGHVS and CDR2 FQNEAQ. CDR3 length: 21 residues.

The J gene is TRBJ1-1, the V gene TRBV10-1; the match to TRBD1 covers 7 bases. The CDR3 extends over 15 amino acids. Germline V gene lookup returns CDR1 WNHNN and CDR2 SYGVQD (reference sequence). With 5 bases clipped from V and 5 bases from J, the junction kept 11 bases outside the gene matches. The CDR3 coding sequence is TGCGCCAGCAGTCACGAAAGGGGGCACGGGACTGAAGCTTTCTTT. Translation: CASSHERGHGTEAFF.

This clone came up once. This chain uses TRBV28 with TRBJ1-2, with unresolved D. Deletions cut 7 bases from V and 0 bases from J, with 6 bases between. The germline V gene has CDR1 MDHEN and CDR2 SYDVKM. The CDR3 length is 12 residues. As DNA, the CDR3 is TGTGCCAGCATGAGTGCTAACTATGGCTACACCTTC. It translates to CASMSANYGYTF.

J is TRBJ2-2 and V is TRBV6-5; 8 nucleotides align to TRBD1. The CDR3 extends over 15 amino acids. CDR1 is MNHEY and CDR2 is SVGAGI in the germline V gene. V dropped 6 bases and J dropped 3; count of bases not matched to a gene: 6. The CDR3 is CASRTGTGDTGELFF. Here the CDR3 DNA reads TGTGCCAGCAGAACCGGGACAGGAGACACCGGGGAGCTGTTTTTT.

CDR3 residues: CASSEFQVSTEAFF. CDR3 coding DNA: TGTGCCAGCAGCGAATTCCAGGTATCGACTGAAGCTTTCTTT. This chain connects TRBV6-6 to TRBJ1-1, with no clear D. V lost 6 bases, J lost 5 bases, and 16 bases lay in between. This CDR3 comprises 14 residues. CDR1 MNHNY and CDR2 SVGAGI come from the germline V gene (reference sequence).

This rearrangement joins TRBV5-6 to TRBJ1-5; the match to TRBD1 covers 8 bases. Germline values: CDR1 SGHDT, CDR2 YYEEEE. This CDR3 spans 15 amino acids. With 4 bases clipped from V and 5 bases from J, the junction kept 8 bases outside the gene matches. The CDR3 DNA sequence: TGTGCCAGCAGCGGGCGGACAGGGAATGATCAGCCCCAGCATTTT. This translates into CASSGRTGNDQPQHF.

The rearrangement joins TRBV9 to TRBJ1-1; perhaps TRBD1 as D (5 bases). CDR1 and CDR2 from the germline V gene are SGDLS and YYNGEE. Trimming took 4 bases from V and 4 from J, leaving 23 bases between them. The CDR3 is 17 amino acids. The DNA of the CDR3 is TGTGCCAGCAGCCCCGGGGGGGTAGATTTCATGGGCACTGAAGCTTTCTTT. It translates to CASSPGGVDFMGTEAFF.